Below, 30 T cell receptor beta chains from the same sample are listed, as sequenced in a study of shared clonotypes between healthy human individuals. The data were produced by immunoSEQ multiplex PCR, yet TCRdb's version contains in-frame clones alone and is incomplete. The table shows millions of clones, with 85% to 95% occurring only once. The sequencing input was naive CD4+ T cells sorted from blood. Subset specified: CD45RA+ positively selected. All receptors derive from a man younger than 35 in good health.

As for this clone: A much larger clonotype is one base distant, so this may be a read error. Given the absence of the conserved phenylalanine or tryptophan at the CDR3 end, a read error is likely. CDR3: CASSPGPNTEAFS. CDR3 DNA: TGTGCCAGCAGCCCCGGACCGAACACTGAAGCTTTCTCT. The chain combines TRBV14 with TRBJ1-1; D is uncertain. Germline loops: CDR1 SGHDN, CDR2 FVKESK. The CDR3 runs to 13 residues. The germline V and J ends were trimmed by 4 bases and 1 base, with 7 bases remaining between them.

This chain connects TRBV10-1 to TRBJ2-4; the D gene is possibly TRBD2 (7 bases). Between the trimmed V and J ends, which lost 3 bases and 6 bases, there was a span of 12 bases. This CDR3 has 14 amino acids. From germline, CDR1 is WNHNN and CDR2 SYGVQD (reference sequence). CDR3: CASSDGGGGNIQYF. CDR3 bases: TGCGCCAGCAGTGATGGAGGGGGGGGAAACATTCAGTACTTC.

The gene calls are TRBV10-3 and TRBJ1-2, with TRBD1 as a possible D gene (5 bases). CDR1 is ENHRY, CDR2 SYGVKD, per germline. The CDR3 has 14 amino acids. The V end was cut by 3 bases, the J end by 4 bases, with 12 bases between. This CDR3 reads CAISDGEQGYGYTF. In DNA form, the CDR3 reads TGTGCCATCAGTGATGGGGAGCAGGGCTATGGCTACACCTTC.

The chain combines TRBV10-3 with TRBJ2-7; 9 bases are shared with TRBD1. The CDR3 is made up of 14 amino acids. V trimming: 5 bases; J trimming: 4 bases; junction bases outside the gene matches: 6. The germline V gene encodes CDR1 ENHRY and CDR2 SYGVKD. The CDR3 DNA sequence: TGTGCCATCAGTTCCGGGACAGGGAAATACGAGCAGTACTTC. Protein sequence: CAISSGTGKYEQYF.

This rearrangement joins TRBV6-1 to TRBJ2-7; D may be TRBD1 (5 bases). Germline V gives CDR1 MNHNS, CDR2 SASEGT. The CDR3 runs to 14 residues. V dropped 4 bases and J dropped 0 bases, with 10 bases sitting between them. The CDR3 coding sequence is TGTGCCAGCAGTGTGGTAGACAGCTCCTACGAGCAGTACTTC. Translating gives CASSVVDSSYEQYF.

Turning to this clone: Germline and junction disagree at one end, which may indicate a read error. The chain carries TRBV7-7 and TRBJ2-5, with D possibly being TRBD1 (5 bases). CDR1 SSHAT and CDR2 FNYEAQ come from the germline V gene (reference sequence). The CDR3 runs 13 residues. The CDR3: CASSSRQGETQYF. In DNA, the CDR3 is TGTGCTAGCAGCTCCCGTCAGGGAGAGACCCAGTACTTC.

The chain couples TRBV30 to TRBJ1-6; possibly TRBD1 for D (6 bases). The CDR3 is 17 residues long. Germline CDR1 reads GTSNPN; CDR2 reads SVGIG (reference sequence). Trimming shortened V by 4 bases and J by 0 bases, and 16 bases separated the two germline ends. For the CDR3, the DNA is TGTGCCTGGATTGACCGGGACACCAGCTCCTATAATTCACCCCTCCACTTT. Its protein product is CAWIDRDTSSYNSPLHF. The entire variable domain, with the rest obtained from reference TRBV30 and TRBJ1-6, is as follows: SQTIHQWPATLVQPVGSPLSLECTVEGTSNPNLYWYRQAAGRGLQLLFYSVGIGQISSEVPQNLSASRPQDRQFILSSKKLLLSDSGFYLCAWIDRDTSSYNSPLHFGNGTRLTVT.

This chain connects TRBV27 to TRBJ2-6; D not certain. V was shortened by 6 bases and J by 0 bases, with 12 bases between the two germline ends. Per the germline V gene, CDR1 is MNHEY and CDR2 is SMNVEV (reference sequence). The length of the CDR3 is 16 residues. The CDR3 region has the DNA TGTGCCAGCAGACCCCGTTCCGGCTCTGGGGCCAACGTCCTGACTTTC. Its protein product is CASRPRSGSGANVLTF.

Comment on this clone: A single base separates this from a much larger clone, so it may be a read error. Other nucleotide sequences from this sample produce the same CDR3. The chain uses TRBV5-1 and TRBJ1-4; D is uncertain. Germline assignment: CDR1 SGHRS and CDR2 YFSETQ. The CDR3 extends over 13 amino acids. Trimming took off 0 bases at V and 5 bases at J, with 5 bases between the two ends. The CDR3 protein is CASSLADNEKLFF. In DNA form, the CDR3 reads TGCGCCAGCAGCTTGGCGGACAATGAAAAACTGTTTTTT.

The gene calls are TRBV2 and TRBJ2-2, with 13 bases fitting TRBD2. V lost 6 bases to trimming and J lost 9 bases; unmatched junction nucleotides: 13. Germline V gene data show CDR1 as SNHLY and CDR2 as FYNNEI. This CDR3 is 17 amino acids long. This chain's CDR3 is CASRDTAGTSGIRELFF. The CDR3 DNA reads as TGTGCCAGCAGGGACACTGCCGGGACTAGCGGGATCCGGGAGCTGTTTTTT.

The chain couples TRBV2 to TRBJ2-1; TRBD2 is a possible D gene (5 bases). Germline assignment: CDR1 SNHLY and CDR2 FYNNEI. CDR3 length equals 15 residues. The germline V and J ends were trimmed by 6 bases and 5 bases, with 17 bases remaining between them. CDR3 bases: TGTGCCAGCAGCTTGACCGCCGGGATGCACAATGAGCAGTTCTTC. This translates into CASSLTAGMHNEQFF.

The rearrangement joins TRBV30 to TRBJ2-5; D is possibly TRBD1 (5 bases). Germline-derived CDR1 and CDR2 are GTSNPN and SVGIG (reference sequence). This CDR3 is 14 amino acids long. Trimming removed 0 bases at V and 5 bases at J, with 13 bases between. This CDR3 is CAWSVLRGRETQYF. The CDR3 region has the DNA TGTGCCTGGAGTGTACTTAGGGGCCGGGAGACCCAGTACTTC. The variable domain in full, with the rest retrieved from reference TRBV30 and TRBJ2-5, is SQTIHQWPATLVQPVGSPLSLECTVEGTSNPNLYWYRQAAGRGLQLLFYSVGIGQISSEVPQNLSASRPQDRQFILSSKKLLLSDSGFYLCAWSVLRGRETQYFGPGTRLLVL.

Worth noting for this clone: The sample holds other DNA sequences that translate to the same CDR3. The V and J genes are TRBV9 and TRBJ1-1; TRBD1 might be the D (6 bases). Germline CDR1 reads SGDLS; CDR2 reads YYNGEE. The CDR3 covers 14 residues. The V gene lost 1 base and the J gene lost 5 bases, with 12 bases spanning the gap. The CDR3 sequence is CASSVRGAGTEAFF. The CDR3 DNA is TGTGCCAGCAGCGTAAGGGGGGCGGGAACTGAAGCTTTCTTT.

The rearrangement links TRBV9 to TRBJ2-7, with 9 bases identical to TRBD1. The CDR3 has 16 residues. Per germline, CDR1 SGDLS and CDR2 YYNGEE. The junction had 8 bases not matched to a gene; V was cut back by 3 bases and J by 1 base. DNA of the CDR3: TGTGCCAGCAGCGCCGGACAGGGGCCCCTTTCCTACGAGCAGTACTTC. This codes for CASSAGQGPLSYEQYF.

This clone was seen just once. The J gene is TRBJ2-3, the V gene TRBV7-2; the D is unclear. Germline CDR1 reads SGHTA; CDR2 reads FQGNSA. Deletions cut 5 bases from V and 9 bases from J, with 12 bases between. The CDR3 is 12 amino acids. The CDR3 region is CASSPGSGTQYF. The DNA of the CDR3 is TGTGCCAGCAGCCCCGGATCAGGCACGCAGTATTTT.

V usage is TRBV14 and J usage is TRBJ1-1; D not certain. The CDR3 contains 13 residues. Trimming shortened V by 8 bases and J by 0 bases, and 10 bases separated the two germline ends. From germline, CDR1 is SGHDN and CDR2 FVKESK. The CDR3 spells CASAYGMNTEAFF. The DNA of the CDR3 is TGTGCCAGCGCCTACGGGATGAACACTGAAGCTTTCTTT.

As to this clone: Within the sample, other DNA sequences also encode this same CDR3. The CDR3 nucleotides read TGTGCCAGCAGCGTGACGGGCCCTGGGGCCAACGTCCTGACTTTC. Amino acids: CASSVTGPGANVLTF. V and J are TRBV9 and TRBJ2-6; no definite D call. V was trimmed by 2 bases and J by 2 bases, leaving 8 bases between them. The germline V gene encodes CDR1 SGDLS and CDR2 YYNGEE. The CDR3 is 15 amino acids.

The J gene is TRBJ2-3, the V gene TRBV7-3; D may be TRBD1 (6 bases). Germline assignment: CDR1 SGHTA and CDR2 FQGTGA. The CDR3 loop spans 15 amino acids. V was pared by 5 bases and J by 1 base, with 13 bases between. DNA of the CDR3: TGTGCCAGCAGCGTACAGGGAAGCGGCACAGATACGCAGTATTTT. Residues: CASSVQGSGTDTQYF.

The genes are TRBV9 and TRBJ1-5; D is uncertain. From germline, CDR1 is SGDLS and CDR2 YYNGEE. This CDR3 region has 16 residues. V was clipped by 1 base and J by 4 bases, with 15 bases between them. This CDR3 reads CASSVPGRLKNQPQHF. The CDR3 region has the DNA TGTGCCAGCAGCGTACCCGGCAGGTTGAAAAATCAGCCCCAGCATTTT.

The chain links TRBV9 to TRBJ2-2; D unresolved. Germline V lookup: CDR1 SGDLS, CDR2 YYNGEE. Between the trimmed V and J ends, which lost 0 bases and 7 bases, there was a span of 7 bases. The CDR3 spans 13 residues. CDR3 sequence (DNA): TGTGCCAGCAGCGTAGAGCTGGGCGGGGAGCTGTTTTTT. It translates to CASSVELGGELFF.

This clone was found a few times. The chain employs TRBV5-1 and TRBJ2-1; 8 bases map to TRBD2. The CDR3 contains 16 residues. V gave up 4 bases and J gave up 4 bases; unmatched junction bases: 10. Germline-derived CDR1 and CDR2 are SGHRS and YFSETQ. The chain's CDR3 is CASSPTGGGTYNEQFF. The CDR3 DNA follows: TGCGCCAGCAGCCCCACAGGCGGGGGGACGTACAATGAGCAGTTCTTC.

This chain's CDR3 is CASSTNRDRTYEQYF. As DNA, the CDR3 is TGTGCCAGCAGCACGAACCGGGACAGAACCTACGAGCAGTACTTC. The gene calls are TRBV7-9 and TRBJ2-7; TRBD1 matches at 7 bases. CDR3 length: 15 amino acids. V lost 5 bases and J lost 2; bases outside the gene matches: 9. The germline V gene has CDR1 SEHNR and CDR2 FQNEAQ (reference sequence).

The CDR3: CASSYVGGMSTEAFF. The CDR3 DNA reads TGTGCCAGCAGTTACGTGGGGGGGATGAGCACTGAAGCTTTCTTT. The chain is built from TRBV6-6 and TRBJ1-1; D might be TRBD1 (5 bases). V was shortened by 2 bases and J by 4 bases, with 14 bases between the two germline ends. The CDR3 runs to 15 residues. Germline-derived CDR1 and CDR2 are MNHNY and SVGAGI (reference sequence).

The DNA for the CDR3 is TGCGCCAGCAGCCAAGTGGCAACAGGCTCCTATGGCTACACCTTC. Translated, it gives CASSQVATGSYGYTF. The genes are TRBV4-1 and TRBJ1-2; tentatively, D is TRBD1 (5 bases). Germline CDR1 reads MGHRA; CDR2 reads YSYEKL. The CDR3 has 15 amino acids. Deletions cut 1 base from V and 4 bases from J, with 13 bases between.

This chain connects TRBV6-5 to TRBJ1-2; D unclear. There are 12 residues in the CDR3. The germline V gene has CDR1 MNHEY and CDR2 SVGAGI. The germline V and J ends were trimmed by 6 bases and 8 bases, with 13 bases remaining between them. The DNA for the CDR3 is TGTGCCAGCAGCGCGCCGGGCAACGGCTACACCTTC. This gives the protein CASSAPGNGYTF.

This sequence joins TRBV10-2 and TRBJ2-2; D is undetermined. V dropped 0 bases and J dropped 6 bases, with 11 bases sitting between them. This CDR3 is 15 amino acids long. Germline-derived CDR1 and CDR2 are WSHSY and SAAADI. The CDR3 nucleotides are TGCGCCAGCAGTGAGTCGAAGGCAGGCCCCGGGGAGCTGTTTTTT. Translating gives CASSESKAGPGELFF.

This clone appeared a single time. The CDR3 reads CASQTSGINTGELFF. CDR3 DNA: TGTGCCAGCCAGACTAGCGGGATTAACACCGGGGAGCTGTTTTTT. The gene calls are TRBV19 and TRBJ2-2; 11 bases align to TRBD2. The J segment lost 2 bases and the V segment lost 9 bases, leaving 5 bases of the junction unmatched. Germline values: CDR1 LNHDA, CDR2 SQIVND (reference sequence). The CDR3 consists of 15 residues. Combining the CDR3 with reference TRBV19 and TRBJ2-2 gives the whole variable domain DGGITQSPKYLFRKEGQNVTLSCEQNLNHDAMYWYRQDPGQGLRLIYYSQIVNDFQKGDIAEGYSVSREKKESFPLTVTSAQKNPTAFYLCASQTSGINTGELFFGEGSRLTVL.

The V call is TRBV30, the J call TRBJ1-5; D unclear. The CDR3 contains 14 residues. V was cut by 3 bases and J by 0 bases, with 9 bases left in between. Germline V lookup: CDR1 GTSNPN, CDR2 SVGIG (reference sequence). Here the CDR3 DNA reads TGTGCCTGGAGCATCGGGGATAGCAATCAGCCCCAGCATTTT. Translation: CAWSIGDSNQPQHF.

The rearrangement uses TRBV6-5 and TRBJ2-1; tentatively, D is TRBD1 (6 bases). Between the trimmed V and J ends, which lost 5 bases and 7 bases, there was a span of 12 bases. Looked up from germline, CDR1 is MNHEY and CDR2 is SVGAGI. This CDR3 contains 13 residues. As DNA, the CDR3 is TGTGCCAGCAGTAGGGCAGGGGTGAATGAGCAGTTCTTC. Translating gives CASSRAGVNEQFF.

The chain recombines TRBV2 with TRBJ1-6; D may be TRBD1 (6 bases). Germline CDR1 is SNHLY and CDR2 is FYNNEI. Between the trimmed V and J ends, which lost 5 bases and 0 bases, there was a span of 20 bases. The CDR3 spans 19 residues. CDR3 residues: CASSTGRAGASSYNSPLHF. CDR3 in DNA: TGTGCCAGCAGTACCGGGAGGGCGGGGGCGAGCTCCTATAATTCACCCCTCCACTTT.